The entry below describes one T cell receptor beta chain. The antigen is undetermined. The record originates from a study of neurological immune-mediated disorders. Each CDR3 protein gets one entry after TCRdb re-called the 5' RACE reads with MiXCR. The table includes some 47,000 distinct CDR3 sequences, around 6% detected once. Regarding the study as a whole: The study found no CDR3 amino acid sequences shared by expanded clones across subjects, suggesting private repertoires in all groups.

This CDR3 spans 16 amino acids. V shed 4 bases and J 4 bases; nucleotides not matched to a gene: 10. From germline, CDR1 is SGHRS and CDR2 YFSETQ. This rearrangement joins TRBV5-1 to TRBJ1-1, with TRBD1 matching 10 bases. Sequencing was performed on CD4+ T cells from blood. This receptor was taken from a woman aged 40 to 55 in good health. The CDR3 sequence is CASSAGTGALGTEAFF. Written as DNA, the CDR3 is TGCGCCAGCAGCGCCGGGACAGGGGCGTTAGGCACTGAAGCTTTCTTT.